This T cell receptor (beta chain) was captured in a study of cytomegalovirus exposure and HLA in healthy donors. The assay was immunoSEQ multiplex PCR, and TCRdb's table has in-frame clones only and misses some. This table has some 120,000 clones, roughly 90% appearing once. This clone was detected only once. The antigen remains undetermined. General observations from the study: Reports described diagnosis of cytomegalovirus status by the classifier as highly specific and sensitive. Most TCR sequences were rare, but some public TCRs occurred in many donors. Clusters of TCRs from the first cohort tended to co-occur in the 120 validation repertoires (as a later analysis found).

This CDR3 comprises 13 residues. The germline gives CDR1 SGHRS, CDR2 YFSETQ. Deletions cut 4 bases from V and 5 bases from J, with 10 bases between. The V call is TRBV5-1, the J call TRBJ1-5, with D hard to call. Sequenced material: PBMCs. The receptor comes from a woman under 30 in good health and CMV-seronegative. This chain's CDR3 is CASSPGLDQPQHF. CDR3 DNA: TGCGCCAGCAGCCCGGGGTTGGATCAGCCCCAGCATTTT.